These T cell receptor beta chains were read from a single sample in a study of T-cell memory formation after mild COVID-19. MiXCR was run by TCRdb on the 5' RACE reads, yielding one entry per CDR3 protein. Here the sample spans roughly 200,000 distinct CDR3 sequences, about a sixth being singletons. The specimen sequenced was PBMCs or a T cell subset sorted from them (not recorded which). Every receptor here comes from an adult woman who had mild COVID-19 (a few samples of this study predate the infection). Cell type and time point are not known. Each CDR3 is given with its conserved first and last residue. The D gene is left open where the match is weak. Only part of the rows carry a size: once, few, many, or a class if the clone is expanded.

J gene | D gene | clone size | V gene | CDR3 DNA | CDR3 protein
TRBJ2-5 | - | - | TRBV20-1 | TGCAGTGCCCTGCCCGGGGGGCGAGAGACCCAGTACTTC | CSALPGGRETQYF
TRBJ2-5 | TRBD1 | - | TRBV14 | TGTGCCAGCAGCCCAAATAGACAGGGTGGGGAGACCCAGTACTTC | CASSPNRQGGETQYF
TRBJ1-2 | TRBD1 | - | TRBV9 | TGTGCCAGCAGCGCCGCGGGACAGAATTATGGCTACACCTTC | CASSAAGQNYGYTF
TRBJ2-3 | - | - | TRBV5-1 | TGCGCCAGCAGCCCGGGGGCGGGGGCCCCCACAGATACGCAGTATTTT | CASSPGAGAPTDTQYF
TRBJ1-2 | - | - | TRBV6-1 | TGTGCCAGCAGCGTCACGCCGGGTCGCTACACCTTC | CASSVTPGRYTF
TRBJ2-1 | TRBD2 | - | TRBV4-2 | TGTGCCAGCAGCCATCCACCCTGGAGAGCGGGATTCTACAATGAGCAGTTCTTC | CASSHPPWRAGFYNEQFF
TRBJ2-1 | TRBD2 | - | TRBV18 | TGTGCCAGCTCACCACGCGGGACTAGCAGAAATGAGCAGTTCTTC | CASSPRGTSRNEQFF
TRBJ2-5 | TRBD1 | many | TRBV7-2 | TGTGCCAGCAGCCGCGGACAGGGTTCTGAGGAGACCCAGTACTTC | CASSRGQGSEETQYF
TRBJ1-2 | TRBD1 | - | TRBV6-6 | TGTGCCAGCAGTTACGACAGGGGAGACTATGGCTACACCTTC | CASSYDRGDYGYTF
TRBJ2-7 | TRBD2 | - | TRBV12-3/TRBV12-4 | TGTGCCAGCAGCCCAACGAGCGGGGGGGCCTACGAGCAGTACTTC | CASSPTSGGAYEQYF
TRBJ2-1 | - | - | TRBV7-9 | TGTGCCAGCAGCCAGGATCACAATGAGCAGTTCTTC | CASSQDHNEQFF
TRBJ2-1 | TRBD2 | - | TRBV14 | TGTGCCAGCAGCCAGCTAGCGGGAGGTGAGCAGTTCTTC | CASSQLAGGEQFF
TRBJ1-5 | - | few | TRBV6-5 | TGTGCCAGCGCCAGCGGCAGGAGCAATCAGCCCCAGCATTTT | CASASGRSNQPQHF
TRBJ2-7 | TRBD1 | - | TRBV10-3 | TGTGCCACAGAGGGACAGTCAAACGAGCAGTACTTC | CATEGQSNEQYF
TRBJ2-1 | TRBD1 | - | TRBV10-3 | TGTGCCATCAGCCCCCGTGGGACAGGGGGCGATGAGCAGTTCTTC | CAISPRGTGGDEQFF
TRBJ2-7 | - | few | TRBV7-9 | TGTGCCAGCAGCTCTTGGGACGAGCAGTACTTC | CASSSWDEQYF
TRBJ1-1 | - | - | TRBV15 | TGTGCCACCAGCAGAGCCTTGGCAGGGGTAGGTGAAGCTTTCTTT | CATSRALAGVGEAFF
TRBJ2-7 | - | few | TRBV7-2 | TGTGCCAGCAGCTTAGAAACGGCCTACGAGCAGTACTTC | CASSLETAYEQYF
TRBJ2-3 | - | few | TRBV7-3 | TGTGCCAGCAGCCCGCAGGTGGGAACAGATACGCAGTATTTT | CASSPQVGTDTQYF
TRBJ1-2 | - | - | TRBV24-1 | TGTGCCACCAGTGATTTGCGACTGATTTACACCTTC | CATSDLRLIYTF
TRBJ2-5 | TRBD1 | - | TRBV7-9 | TGTGCCAGCAGCCGAAAATGGGACAGCCCCCAAGAGACCCAGTACTTC | CASSRKWDSPQETQYF
TRBJ1-1 | - | - | TRBV10-3 | TGTGCCATCAGACGTGGAAGCGACACTGAAGCTTTCTTT | CAIRRGSDTEAFF
TRBJ1-1 | - | - | TRBV11-2 | TGTGCCAGCAGACCACCAGTTGGGAGGGTAAACACTGAAGCTTTCTTT | CASRPPVGRVNTEAFF
TRBJ2-7 | TRBD2 | - | TRBV5-1 | TGCGCCAGCAGCTCGGGGACTAGCGGGGGAGGCTACGAGCAGTACTTC | CASSSGTSGGGYEQYF
TRBJ1-2 | TRBD1 | few | TRBV20-1 | TGCACCGTGGGAGGACAGGGTCACACCTTC | CTVGGQGHTF
TRBJ2-2 | - | - | TRBV11-2 | TGTGCCAGCAGCTCGGGTATGACAGGCGGGGAGCTGTTTTTT | CASSSGMTGGELFF
TRBJ1-1 | - | - | TRBV12-3/TRBV12-4 | TGTGCCAGCAGCCGCCTTGCGGGGAACACTGAAGCTTTCTTT | CASSRLAGNTEAFF
TRBJ1-1 | - | - | TRBV12-3/TRBV12-4 | TGTGCCAGCAGTTTAACACAGGGGAACACTGAAGCTTTCTTT | CASSLTQGNTEAFF
TRBJ2-5 | - | - | TRBV3-1 | TGTGCCAGCAGCCAACGGACGAGGCAAGAGACCCAGTACTTC | CASSQRTRQETQYF
TRBJ2-3 | - | - | TRBV24-1 | TGTGCCACCAGTGATTCGAGGACGGCCAGCGGCACAGATACGCAGTATTTT | CATSDSRTASGTDTQYF
TRBJ2-4 | TRBD2 | few | TRBV28 | TGTGCCAGCAGACTCAGCGGGGGCCCTAAAAACATTCAGTACTTC | CASRLSGGPKNIQYF
TRBJ1-1 | - | few | TRBV7-2 | TGTGCCAGCAGCCTTTTGGGACTCCAAGGGGGAGCTTTCTTT | CASSLLGLQGGAFF
TRBJ2-7 | - | - | TRBV7-2 | TGTGCCAGCAGCTTAGTATTTTCCTACGAGCAGTACTTC | CASSLVFSYEQYF
TRBJ2-2 | - | few | TRBV4-2 | TGTGCCAGCAGCATTACGGGACGGGACACCGGGGAGCTGTTTTTT | CASSITGRDTGELFF
TRBJ2-1 | - | - | TRBV6-2/TRBV6-3 | TGTGCCAGCAGTCAGTCTTTACGGAATGAGCAGTTCTTC | CASSQSLRNEQFF
TRBJ1-2 | - | many | TRBV12-3/TRBV12-4 | TGTGCCAGCAGCTCGGATTACTCCACCAACTATGGCTACACCTTC | CASSSDYSTNYGYTF
TRBJ2-3 | - | few | TRBV11-2 | TGTGCCAGCAGCTTAGGGTCCGTCCGCCTCACAGATACGCAGTATTTT | CASSLGSVRLTDTQYF
TRBJ2-7 | - | - | TRBV25-1 | TGTGCCAGCAGTAACCAGGGCAGGAACGAGCAGTACTTC | CASSNQGRNEQYF